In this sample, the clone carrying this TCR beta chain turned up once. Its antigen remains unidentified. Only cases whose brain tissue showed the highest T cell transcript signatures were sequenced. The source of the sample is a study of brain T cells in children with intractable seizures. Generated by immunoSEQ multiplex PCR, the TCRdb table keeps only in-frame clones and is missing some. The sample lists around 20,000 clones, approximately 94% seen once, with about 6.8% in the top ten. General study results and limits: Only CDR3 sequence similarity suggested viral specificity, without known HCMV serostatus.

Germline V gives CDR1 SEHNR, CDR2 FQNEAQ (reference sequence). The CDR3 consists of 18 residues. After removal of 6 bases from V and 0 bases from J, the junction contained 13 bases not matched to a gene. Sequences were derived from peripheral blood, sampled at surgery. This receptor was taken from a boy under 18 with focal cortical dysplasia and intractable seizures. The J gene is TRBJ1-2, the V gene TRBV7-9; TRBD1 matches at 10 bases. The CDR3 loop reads CASRRPGDRGATNYGYTF. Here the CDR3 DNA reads TGTGCCAGCAGACGACCCGGGGACAGGGGAGCAACTAACTATGGCTACACCTTC.